This T cell receptor beta chain was identified during a study of T cell changes during pregnancy in multiple sclerosis (dated by TCRdb to about 2019). Background for the entire study: The study examined how the T cell repertoire changed over the course of pregnancy in women with multiple sclerosis.

The library was generated by the immunoSEQ multiplex PCR assay. Held by TCRdb, this immuneACCESS table contains in-frame sequences only and omits some clones. Under half of the omission traces to an unresolved V gene where checked; the cause of the rest is unknown. In all, the sample holds 100,000 or so clones, and 90% to 95% of those were seen once. The leading ten clones occupy approximately 3.7% of the sample. V gives up 3 bases and J gives up 5 bases, and the segment between their germline ends measures 15 bases. The germline V gene sets CDR1 to MRHNA and CDR2 to SNTAGT. From the cysteine up to the phenylalanine, the CDR3 has a length of 15 residues. Solely the CDR3 DNA is kept, with 45 bases framed from the first base. A note on this clone: Its antigen specificity is not known. Base qualities are missing; no much larger clone stands one base away.

The sequence came from a female donor with multiple sclerosis, enrolled in a pregnancy study. Specimen: peripheral blood, collected after pregnancy. Here the chain combines TRBV6-4 and TRBJ2-3; a tentative D call is TRBD2 (6 bases match). In nucleotides, the sequence is TGTGCCAGCAGTGAAACCTCCGGGGGACGAGATACGCAGTATTTT. Its amino acids are CASSETSGGRDTQYF.